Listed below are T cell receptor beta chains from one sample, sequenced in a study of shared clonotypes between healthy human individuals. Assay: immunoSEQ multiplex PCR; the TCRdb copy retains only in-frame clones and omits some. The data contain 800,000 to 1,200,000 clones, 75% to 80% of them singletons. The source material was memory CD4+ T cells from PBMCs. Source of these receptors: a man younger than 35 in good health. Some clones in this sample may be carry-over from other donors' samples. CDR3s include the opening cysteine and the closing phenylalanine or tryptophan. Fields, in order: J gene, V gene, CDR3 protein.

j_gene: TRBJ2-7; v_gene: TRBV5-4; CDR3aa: CASSLGIAGGPYEQYF
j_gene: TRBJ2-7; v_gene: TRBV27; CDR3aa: CASSPRLAGIAEQYF
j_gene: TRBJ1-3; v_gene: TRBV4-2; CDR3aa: CASRQITPGAGNTIYF
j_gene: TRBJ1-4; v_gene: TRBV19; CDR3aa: CASSTGVGTVLDYEKLFF
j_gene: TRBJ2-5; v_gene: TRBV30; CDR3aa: CAYVAGLYQETQYF
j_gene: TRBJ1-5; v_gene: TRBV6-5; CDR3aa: CASTQTGGSNQPQHF
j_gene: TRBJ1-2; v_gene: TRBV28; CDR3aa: CASSLFGGRSGYTF
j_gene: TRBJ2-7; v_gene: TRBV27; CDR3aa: CASSLGGGAGSSSYEQYF
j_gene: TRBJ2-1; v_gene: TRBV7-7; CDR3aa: CASSLAHGDEQFF
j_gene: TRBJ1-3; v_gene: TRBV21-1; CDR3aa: CASSKVKAQGTCGNTIYF
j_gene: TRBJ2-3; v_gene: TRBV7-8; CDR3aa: CASSPPWGANTQYF
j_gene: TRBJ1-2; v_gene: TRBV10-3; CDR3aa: CAISESRVSYGYTF
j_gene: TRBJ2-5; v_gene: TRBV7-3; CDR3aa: CASSPGHNAETQYF
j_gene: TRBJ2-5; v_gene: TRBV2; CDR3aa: CASSVLGRGETQYF
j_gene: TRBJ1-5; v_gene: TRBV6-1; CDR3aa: CASSFDQPQHF
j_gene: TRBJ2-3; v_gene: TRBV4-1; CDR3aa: CASSQAGTASDTQYF
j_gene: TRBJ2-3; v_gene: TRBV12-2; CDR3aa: CASRLVVGLGRYTQYF
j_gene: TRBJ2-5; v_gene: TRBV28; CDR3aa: CASSLYDRGKETQYF
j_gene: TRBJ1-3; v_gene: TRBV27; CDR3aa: CASSLRVPGSGNTIYF
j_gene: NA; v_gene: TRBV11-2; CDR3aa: CASSPWTGGSDEQYF
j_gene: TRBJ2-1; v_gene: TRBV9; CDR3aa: CASSVAGGQYNEQFF
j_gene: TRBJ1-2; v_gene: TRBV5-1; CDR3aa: CASSSGDRGYGYTF
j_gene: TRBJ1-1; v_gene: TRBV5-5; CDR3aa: CASSRTQGAWTEAFF
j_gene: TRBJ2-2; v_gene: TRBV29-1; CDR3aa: CSVVRDRGTGELFF
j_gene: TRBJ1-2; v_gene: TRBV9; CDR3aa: CASSAQDSYGYTF
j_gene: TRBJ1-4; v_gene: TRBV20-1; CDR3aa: CSAQGREKLFF
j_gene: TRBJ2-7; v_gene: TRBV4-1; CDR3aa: CASSHAGLAGSYEQYF
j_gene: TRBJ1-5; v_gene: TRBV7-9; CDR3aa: CASSLAGGLNQPQHF
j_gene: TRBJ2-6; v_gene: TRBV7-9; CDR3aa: CASSLVGANVLTF
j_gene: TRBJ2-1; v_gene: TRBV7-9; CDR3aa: CASSPSGSYNEQFF
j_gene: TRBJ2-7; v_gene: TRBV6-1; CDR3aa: CASVGEGRYEQYF
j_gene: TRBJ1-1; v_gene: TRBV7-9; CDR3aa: CASSQSSDAFF
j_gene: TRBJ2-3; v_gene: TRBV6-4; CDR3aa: CASSEFAGGADTQYF
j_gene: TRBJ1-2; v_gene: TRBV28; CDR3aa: CASSFGQGAYGYTF
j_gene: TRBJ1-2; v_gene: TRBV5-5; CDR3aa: CASSSGGLGYGYTF
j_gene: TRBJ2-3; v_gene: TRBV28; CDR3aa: CASRGPGQGADTQYF
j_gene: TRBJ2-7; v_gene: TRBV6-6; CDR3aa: CASSPPGARDYEQYF
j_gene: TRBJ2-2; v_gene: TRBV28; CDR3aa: CASSSSRSSGAYTGELFF
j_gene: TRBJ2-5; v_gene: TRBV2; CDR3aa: CASSPGGGSRETQYF
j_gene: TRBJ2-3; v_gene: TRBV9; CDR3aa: CASSVGPGENPDTQYF
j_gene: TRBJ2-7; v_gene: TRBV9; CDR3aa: CASSAPTSGNTYEQYF
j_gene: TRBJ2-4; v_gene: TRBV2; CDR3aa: CASSAAQVPKNIQYF
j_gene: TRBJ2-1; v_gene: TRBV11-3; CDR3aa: CASSFRGGSYNEQFF
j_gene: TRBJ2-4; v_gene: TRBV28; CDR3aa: CASSLFSQAKNIQYF
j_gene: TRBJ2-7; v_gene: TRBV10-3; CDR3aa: CAISFRGTAYEQYF
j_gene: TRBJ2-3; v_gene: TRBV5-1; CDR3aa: CASSFYSTDTQYF
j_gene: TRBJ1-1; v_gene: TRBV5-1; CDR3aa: CASSFSTGTGALGTEAFF
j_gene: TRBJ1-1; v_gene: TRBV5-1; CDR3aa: CASGPERSITEAFF
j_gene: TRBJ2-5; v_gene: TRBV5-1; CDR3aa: CASSAGTGGETQYF
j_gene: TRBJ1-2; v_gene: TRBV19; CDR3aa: CASSITMANYGYTF
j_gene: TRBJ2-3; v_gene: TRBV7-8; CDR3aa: CASSTSDTQYF